The 30 T cell receptor beta chains below all came from one sample that was sequenced in a study of human T cells and chemical hapten exposure. Time point here: patch test 1, 2 weeks after DPC sensitization. Treatment defined: therapeutic diphenylcyclopropenone sensitization with weekly scalp DPC. MiXCR, run by TCRdb on the RACE reads, gives a single entry per CDR3 protein. The sample includes some 87,000 distinct CDR3 sequences, approximately 10% of them seen just once. The starting material was whole blood, obtained in connection with sensitization to the hapten diphenylcyclopropenone (DPC). These receptors were collected from a woman aged 45-60 years with alopecia areata. Some clones in this sample may be carry-over from other donors' samples.

The sample holds a few counts of this clonotype. The gene calls are TRBV27 and TRBJ2-1, with TRBD2 identical over 10 bases. Germline V gene lookup returns CDR1 MNHEY and CDR2 SMNVEV (reference sequence). The CDR3 is made up of 15 amino acids. After removal of 3 bases from V and 9 bases from J, the junction contained 8 bases not matched to a gene. The CDR3 DNA reads as TGTGCCAGCAGTTTTATGCCTAGCGGGAGAGGTGAGCAGTTCTTC. This translates into CASSFMPSGRGEQFF.

CDR3 sequence (DNA): TGTGCCTGGAGTGTCCCTGGACGGAACATGTATGGCTACACCTTC. Protein sequence: CAWSVPGRNMYGYTF. This chain links TRBV30 with TRBJ1-2; D not resolved. Per the germline V gene, CDR1 is GTSNPN and CDR2 is SVGIG (reference sequence). This CDR3 spans 15 amino acids. Between the trimmed V and J ends, which lost 0 bases and 5 bases, there was a span of 16 bases. The full variable domain, with the rest looked up from reference TRBV30 and TRBJ1-2, is SQTIHQWPATLVQPVGSPLSLECTVEGTSNPNLYWYRQAAGRGLQLLFYSVGIGQISSEVPQNLSASRPQDRQFILSSKKLLLSDSGFYLCAWSVPGRNMYGYTFGSGTRLTVV.

In this sample, this clonotype turned up many times. The genes are TRBV12-2 and TRBJ2-7; the table gives TRBD1 as D, unverified against the DNA. TRBV12-2 is annotated as a pseudogene. The CDR3 is 15 amino acids. The chain's CDR3 is CASRLPPDPKYEQYF. As DNA, the CDR3 is TGTGCAAGTCGCTTGCCCCCAGACCCGAAATACGAGCAGTACTTC.

CDR3 region: CSVGLAGPTTEQFF. The CDR3 nucleotides read TGCAGCGTGGGACTAGCGGGACCCACCACTGAGCAGTTCTTC. This rearrangement joins TRBV29-1 to TRBJ2-1; 13 bases line up with TRBD2. The V segment lost 6 bases and the J segment 9 bases; nucleotides outside the gene matches: 8. The CDR3 spans 14 residues. CDR1 is SQVTM and CDR2 is ANQGSEA in the germline V gene.

This clonotype was detected ten times or more. The CDR3 spells CASSRRADGTDTQYF. CDR3 DNA: TGTGCCAGCAGCCGCAGGGCTGACGGCACAGATACGCAGTATTTT. The V and J genes are TRBV11-2 and TRBJ2-3, with D tentatively TRBD1 (5 bases). Germline V CDR1 and CDR2: SGHAT, FQNNGV. The CDR3 is made up of 15 amino acids. V gave up 5 bases and J gave up 1 base, with 13 bases separating them.

This sequence joins TRBV28 and TRBJ2-3; TRBD2 aligns across 11 bases. This CDR3 region has 15 residues. V dropped 3 bases and J dropped 3; count of bases not matched to a gene: 2. Germline CDR1 is MDHEN and CDR2 is SYDVKM. The CDR3 DNA reads as TGTGCCAGCAGTTTCTGGACTAGCGGGACAGATACGCAGTATTTT. Its translation is CASSFWTSGTDTQYF.

This clonotype was detected only once. The chain employs TRBV9 and TRBJ2-7; 8 positions match TRBD1. The trim removed 3 bases at V and 3 bases at J, leaving 8 bases unmatched. Germline V gene lookup returns CDR1 SGDLS and CDR2 YYNGEE. The CDR3 totals 15 residues. CDR3 amino acids: CASSARQGIIYEQYF. The DNA of the CDR3 is TGTGCCAGCAGCGCGAGACAGGGGATCATCTACGAGCAGTACTTC.

This clonotype was counted between two and nine times. The chain uses TRBV11-2 and TRBJ1-2; D is undetermined. V was clipped by 2 bases and J by 0 bases, with 7 bases between them. Per germline, CDR1 SGHAT and CDR2 FQNNGV. CDR3 size: 14 residues. In DNA, the CDR3 is TGTGCCAGCAGCTTAAAGGGAGCTAACTATGGCTACACCTTC. Its protein product is CASSLKGANYGYTF. Full variable domain (missing parts from reference TRBV11-2 and TRBJ1-2): EAGVAQSPRYKIIEKRQSVAFWCNPISGHATLYWYQQILGQGPKLLIQFQNNGVVDDSQLPKDRFSAERLKGVDSTLKIQPAKLEDSAVYLCASSLKGANYGYTFGSGTRLTVV.

This clonotype showed up just a few times. The V gene is TRBV20-1, the J gene TRBJ2-7, with TRBD2 matching over 9 bases. Trimming at V came to 0 bases and at J to 3 bases, leaving 9 bases not matched to a gene. Germline V CDR1 and CDR2: DFQATT, SNEGSKA (reference sequence). The CDR3 extends over 16 amino acids. CDR3 DNA: TGCAGTGCTAGAGATCGTGCGGGGACTAGCAGCTACGAGCAGTACTTC. Protein product: CSARDRAGTSSYEQYF.

V is TRBV30 and J is TRBJ1-1, with a tentative D call TRBD1 (5 bases). CDR3 length: 13 residues. In germline, CDR1 is GTSNPN, CDR2 SVGIG (reference sequence). V was shortened by 4 bases and J by 1 base, with 10 bases between the two germline ends. CDR3 protein: CAWTKTANTEAFF. The CDR3 DNA reads TGTGCCTGGACAAAGACAGCGAACACTGAAGCTTTCTTT.

The chain uses TRBV7-6 and TRBJ1-4; D might be TRBD1 (6 bases). V was clipped by 5 bases and J by 4 bases, with 14 bases between them. Germline V gene sequence: CDR1 SGHVS, CDR2 FNYEAQ. The CDR3 spans 15 residues. CDR3 in amino acids: CASSTGQSINEKLFF. The CDR3, as DNA: TGTGCCAGCAGCACTGGACAGAGCATTAATGAAAAACTGTTTTTT. Filled out from reference TRBV7-6 and TRBJ1-4, the complete variable domain reads GAGVSQSPRYKVTKRGQDVALRCDPISGHVSLYWYRQALGQGPEFLTYFNYEAQQDKSGLPNDRFSAERPEGSISTLTIQRTEQRDSAMYRCASSTGQSINEKLFFGSGTQLSVL.

In its sample, this clonotype was seen many times. This rearrangement joins TRBV20-1 to TRBJ2-7; 11 bases are shared with TRBD2. The length of the CDR3 is 15 residues. V was pared by 5 bases and J by 7 bases, with 13 bases of the junction left unmatched. Germline CDR1 is DFQATT and CDR2 is SNEGSKA (reference sequence). The CDR3 DNA follows: TGCAGTGCTGGGCCTTCACTAGCGGGAGTAGGGGAGCAGTACTTC. Its translation: CSAGPSLAGVGEQYF.

This clonotype was detected a few times. The chain uses TRBV11-3 and TRBJ2-1; 11 nucleotides line up with TRBD2. The ends lost 1 base at V and 2 bases at J; junction bases unmatched: 4. CDR3 length equals 17 residues. Per the germline V gene, CDR1 is SGHNT and CDR2 is YENEEA. The CDR3 DNA reads TGTGCCAGCAGCTTAGGACTAGCGGGGCACGCCTACAATGAGCAGTTCTTC. Protein product: CASSLGLAGHAYNEQFF.

Only a few counts were recorded for this clonotype. The chain combines TRBV18 with TRBJ1-2; D not certain. V lost 0 bases, J lost 8 bases, and 10 bases lay in between. Germline loops: CDR1 KGHSH, CDR2 LQKENI. CDR3 size: 13 residues. The chain's CDR3 is CASSPPAGEGYTF. As DNA, the CDR3 is TGTGCCAGCTCACCACCAGCTGGAGAGGGCTACACCTTC.

This clonotype occurred many times. The J gene is TRBJ1-1, the V gene TRBV2; tentative D call: TRBD1 (5 bases). This CDR3 is 14 amino acids long. The V and J ends lost 6 bases and 4 bases respectively, with 15 bases between them. CDR1 is SNHLY, CDR2 FYNNEI, per germline. CDR3 sequence (DNA): TGTGCCAGCAGCCGATGGGGGACTGGCACTGAAGCTTTCTTT. Translating it yields CASSRWGTGTEAFF.

This rearrangement joins TRBV18 to TRBJ1-6; weak D call: TRBD1 (5 bases). Germline CDR1 is KGHSH and CDR2 is LQKENI. Trimming removed 0 bases at V and 7 bases at J, with 10 bases between. CDR3 length: 15 residues. DNA of the CDR3: TGTGCCAGCTCACCACCGGCGGGGGACAATTCACCCCTCCACTTT. Protein product: CASSPPAGDNSPLHF.

The genes are TRBV2 and TRBJ1-5, with D perhaps matching TRBD1 (6 bases). This CDR3 comprises 15 residues. Germline assignment: CDR1 SNHLY and CDR2 FYNNEI. V was cut by 4 bases and J by 2 bases, with 12 bases left in between. CDR3: CASSAQGLGNQPQHF. The CDR3, as DNA: TGTGCCAGCAGTGCCCAGGGGCTAGGCAATCAGCCCCAGCATTTT.

This clonotype was counted only a few times. This rearrangement joins TRBV11-2 to TRBJ2-5; the match to TRBD1 covers 8 bases. Germline loops: CDR1 SGHAT, CDR2 FQNNGV. The CDR3 length is 15 residues. The V segment lost 5 bases and the J segment 5 bases; nucleotides outside the gene matches: 10. This chain's CDR3 is CASSPGQGREETQYF. The DNA for the CDR3 is TGTGCCAGCAGCCCTGGACAGGGCCGGGAGGAGACCCAGTACTTC.

The genes are TRBV11-2 and TRBJ2-5, with 9 nucleotides matching TRBD1. The CDR3 has 16 residues. With 0 bases clipped from V and 7 bases from J, the junction kept 9 bases outside the gene matches. Germline CDR1 reads SGHAT; CDR2 reads FQNNGV. DNA of the CDR3: TGTGCCAGCAGCTTAGAGGGACAGGGCTCCCGAGGGACCCAGTACTTC. Translation gives CASSLEGQGSRGTQYF.

This clonotype was recorded at least ten times. The J gene is TRBJ2-5, the V gene TRBV6-6, with D unresolved. Trimming removed 6 bases at V and 5 bases at J, with 10 bases between. The CDR3 has 12 amino acids. CDR1 is MNHNY and CDR2 is SVGAGI in the germline V gene (reference sequence). The CDR3 here is CASSQRAETQYF. CDR3 sequence (DNA): TGTGCCAGCAGCCAACGCGCGGAGACCCAGTACTTC.

V and J are TRBV7-8 and TRBJ2-1; TRBD2 aligns across 7 bases. V dropped 4 bases and J dropped 0; count of bases not matched to a gene: 9. The CDR3 contains 17 residues. CDR1 is SGHVS and CDR2 is FQNEAQ in the germline V gene. In DNA, the CDR3 is TGTGCCAGCAGCTCCCGACTAGCTCTTAGCTCCTACAATGAGCAGTTCTTC. Translating gives CASSSRLALSSYNEQFF.

This clonotype was detected ten times or more. J is TRBJ2-3 and V is TRBV11-2; a weak D match, TRBD2 (6 bases). This CDR3 region has 14 residues. CDR1 is SGHAT and CDR2 is FQNNGV in the germline V gene. V lost 6 bases, J lost 0 bases, and 10 bases lay in between. This chain's CDR3 is CASSSGASTDTQYF. In DNA form, the CDR3 reads TGTGCCAGCAGTAGCGGAGCTAGCACAGATACGCAGTATTTT.

This clonotype appeared a few times. This chain uses TRBV11-2 with TRBJ2-1; D gene uncertain. The CDR3 loop spans 13 amino acids. Germline V gene data show CDR1 as SGHAT and CDR2 as FQNNGV. The ends were cut back, 5 bases at V and 0 bases at J, with 5 bases in the middle. CDR3 DNA: TGTGCCAGCAGCCTTAGCTCCTACAATGAGCAGTTCTTC. Translation gives CASSLSSYNEQFF.

At least ten counts were recorded for this clonotype. V and J are TRBV28 and TRBJ2-7; 7 nucleotides match TRBD2. Germline assignment: CDR1 MDHEN and CDR2 SYDVKM. After removal of 6 bases from V and 2 bases from J, the junction contained 7 bases not matched to a gene. The CDR3 covers 14 residues. CDR3 amino acids: CASRSVREPYEQYF. CDR3 in DNA: TGTGCCAGCAGGAGTGTGCGGGAGCCCTACGAGCAGTACTTC.

In this sample, this clonotype turned up many times. The chain recombines TRBV29-1 with TRBJ1-2; no firm D call. The CDR3 length is 13 residues. CDR1 and CDR2 (germline): SQVTM, ANQGSEA. V gave up 1 base and J gave up 6 bases, with 12 bases separating them. CDR3 sequence reads: CSVEVLPRDGYTF. The CDR3, as DNA: TGCAGCGTTGAAGTCCTCCCCCGGGATGGCTACACCTTC.

The chain has TRBV20-1 and TRBJ1-1; unclear D gene. V lost 2 bases and J lost 0, with 7 bases in between. Germline V CDR1 and CDR2: DFQATT, SNEGSKA (reference sequence). This CDR3 is 13 amino acids long. DNA for the CDR3: TGCAGTGCTAGAAGAGGAGTGAACACTGAAGCTTTCTTT. Translating it yields CSARRGVNTEAFF.

This clonotype was observed many times. V gene TRBV6-2 or TRBV6-3 combines with J gene TRBJ1-5, with D possibly matching TRBD1 (6 bases). The CDR3 has 15 residues. The V and J ends lost 0 bases and 2 bases respectively, with 8 bases between them. The germline CDR1 and CDR2 sequences are MNHEY and SVGEGT. The CDR3 sequence: CASSYSGGGNQPQHF. The CDR3 region has the DNA TGTGCCAGCAGTTACTCAGGGGGTGGCAATCAGCCCCAGCATTTT.

The chain joins TRBV9 to TRBJ1-6; D is undetermined. The V gene lost 2 bases and the J gene lost 8 bases, with 11 bases spanning the gap. The CDR3 is 14 residues long. CDR1 is SGDLS, CDR2 YYNGEE, per germline. This CDR3 is CASSVTPSYSPLHF. Written as DNA, the CDR3 is TGTGCCAGCAGCGTTACACCGTCCTATTCACCCCTCCACTTT.

This clonotype was detected a few times. The chain joins TRBV3-1 to TRBJ2-2, with a weak D call TRBD2 (5 bases). V lost 6 bases and J lost 1, with 9 bases in between. The CDR3 is 14 amino acids. Germline V CDR1 and CDR2: LGHDT, YNNKEL (reference sequence). CDR3 bases: TGTGCCAGCAGGCGGACTGAGAACACCGGGGAGCTGTTTTTT. Translation gives CASRRTENTGELFF.

This clonotype was seen more than once but under ten times. The chain recombines TRBV30 with TRBJ2-4; D is possibly TRBD2 (6 bases). Germline values: CDR1 GTSNPN, CDR2 SVGIG (reference sequence). Trimming removed 0 bases from V and 6 bases from J, with 9 bases in between. The CDR3 runs 13 residues. CDR3 DNA: TGTGCCTGGAGTGTCGGAGGGTTAAACATTCAGTACTTC. The encoded protein is CAWSVGGLNIQYF.